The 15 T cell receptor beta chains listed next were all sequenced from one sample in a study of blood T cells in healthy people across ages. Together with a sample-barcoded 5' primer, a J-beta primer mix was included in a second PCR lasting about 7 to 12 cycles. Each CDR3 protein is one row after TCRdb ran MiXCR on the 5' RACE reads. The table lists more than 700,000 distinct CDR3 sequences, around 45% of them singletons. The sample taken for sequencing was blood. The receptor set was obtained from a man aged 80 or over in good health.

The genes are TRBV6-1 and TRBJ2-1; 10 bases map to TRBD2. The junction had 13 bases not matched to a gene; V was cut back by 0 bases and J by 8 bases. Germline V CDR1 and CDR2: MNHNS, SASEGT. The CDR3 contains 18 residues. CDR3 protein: CASSEALLISGRMDEQFF. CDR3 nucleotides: TGTGCCAGCAGTGAAGCGCTCCTGATTAGCGGGAGGATGGATGAGCAGTTCTTC.

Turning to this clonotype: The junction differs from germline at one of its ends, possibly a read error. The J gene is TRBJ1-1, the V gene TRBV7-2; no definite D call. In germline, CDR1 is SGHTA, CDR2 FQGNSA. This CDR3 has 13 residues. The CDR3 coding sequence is TGTGCCAGCAGCTTAGGAGTCTTCACTGAAGTTTTCTTT. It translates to CASSLGVFTEVFF.

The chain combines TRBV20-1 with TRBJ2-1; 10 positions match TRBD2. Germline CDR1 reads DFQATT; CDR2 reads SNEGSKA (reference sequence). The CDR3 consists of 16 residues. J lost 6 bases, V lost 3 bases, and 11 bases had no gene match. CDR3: CSARPSLAGPVNEQFF. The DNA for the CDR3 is TGCAGTGCTAGGCCATCACTAGCGGGGCCCGTCAATGAGCAGTTCTTC.

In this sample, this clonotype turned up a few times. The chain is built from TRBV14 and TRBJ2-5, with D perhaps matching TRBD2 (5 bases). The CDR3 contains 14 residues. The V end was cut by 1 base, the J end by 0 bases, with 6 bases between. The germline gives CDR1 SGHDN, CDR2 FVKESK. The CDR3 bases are TGTGCCAGCAGCCAAGCGGGGTACCAAGAGACCCAGTACTTC. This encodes CASSQAGYQETQYF.

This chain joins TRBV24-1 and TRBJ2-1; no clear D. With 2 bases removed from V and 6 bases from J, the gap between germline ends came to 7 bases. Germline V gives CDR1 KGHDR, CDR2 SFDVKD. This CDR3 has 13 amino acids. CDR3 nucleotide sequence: TGTGCCACCAGTGATTCAAGCCTCAATGAGCAGTTCTTC. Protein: CATSDSSLNEQFF.

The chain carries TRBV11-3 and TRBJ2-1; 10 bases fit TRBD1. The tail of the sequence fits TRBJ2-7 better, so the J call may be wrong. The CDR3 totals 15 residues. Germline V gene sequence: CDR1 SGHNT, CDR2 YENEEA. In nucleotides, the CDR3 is TGTGCCAGCAGCCACCGTACAGGGACAGGGGACGAGCAGTACTTC. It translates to CASSHRTGTGDEQYF.

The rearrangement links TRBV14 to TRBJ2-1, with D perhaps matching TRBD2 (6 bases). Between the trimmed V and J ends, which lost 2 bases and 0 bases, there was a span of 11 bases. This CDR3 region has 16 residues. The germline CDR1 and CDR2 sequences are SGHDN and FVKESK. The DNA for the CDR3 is TGTGCCAGCAGCCAATGGGGGAGGAGCTCCTACAATGAGCAGTTCTTC. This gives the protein CASSQWGRSSYNEQFF.

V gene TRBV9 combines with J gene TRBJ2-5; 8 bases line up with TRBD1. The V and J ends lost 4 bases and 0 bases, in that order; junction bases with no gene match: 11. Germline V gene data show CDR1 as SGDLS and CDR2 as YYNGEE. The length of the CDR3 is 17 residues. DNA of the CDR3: TGTGCCAGCAGCCGACACAGGGACAGGAGGTACCAAGAGACCCAGTACTTC. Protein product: CASSRHRDRRYQETQYF.

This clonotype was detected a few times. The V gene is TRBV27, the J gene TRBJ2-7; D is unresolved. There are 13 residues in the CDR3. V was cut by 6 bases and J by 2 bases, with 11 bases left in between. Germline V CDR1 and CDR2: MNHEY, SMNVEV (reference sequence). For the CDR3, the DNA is TGTGCCAGCAGGCCTATAGGGCCCTACGAGCAGTACTTC. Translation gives CASRPIGPYEQYF.

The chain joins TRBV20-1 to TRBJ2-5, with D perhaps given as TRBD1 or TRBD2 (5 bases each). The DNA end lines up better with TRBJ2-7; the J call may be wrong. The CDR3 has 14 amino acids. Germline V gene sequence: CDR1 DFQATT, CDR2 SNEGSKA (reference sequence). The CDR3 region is CSASGTINPYEQYF. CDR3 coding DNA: TGCAGTGCTAGTGGGACCATCAATCCCTACGAGCAGTACTTC.

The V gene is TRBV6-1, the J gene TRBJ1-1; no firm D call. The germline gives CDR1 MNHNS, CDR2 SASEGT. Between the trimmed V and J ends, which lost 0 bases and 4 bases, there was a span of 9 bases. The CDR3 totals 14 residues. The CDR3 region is CASSEAGPSTEAFF. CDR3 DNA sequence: TGTGCCAGCAGTGAAGCAGGGCCCAGCACTGAAGCTTTCTTT.

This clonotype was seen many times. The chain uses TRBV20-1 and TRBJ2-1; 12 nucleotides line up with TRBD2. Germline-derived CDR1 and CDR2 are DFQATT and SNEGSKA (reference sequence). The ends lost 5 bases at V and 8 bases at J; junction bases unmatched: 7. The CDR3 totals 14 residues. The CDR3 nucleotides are TGCAGTGCTGACGGGAGACTAGCGGGAGATGAGCAGTTCTTC. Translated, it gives CSADGRLAGDEQFF.

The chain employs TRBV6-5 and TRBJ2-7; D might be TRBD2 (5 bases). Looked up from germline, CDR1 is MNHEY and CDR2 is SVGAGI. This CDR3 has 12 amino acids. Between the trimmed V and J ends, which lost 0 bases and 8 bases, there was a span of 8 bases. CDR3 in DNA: TGTGCCAGCAGTTACTCGAGCGGACAGCAGTACTTC. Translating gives CASSYSSGQQYF.

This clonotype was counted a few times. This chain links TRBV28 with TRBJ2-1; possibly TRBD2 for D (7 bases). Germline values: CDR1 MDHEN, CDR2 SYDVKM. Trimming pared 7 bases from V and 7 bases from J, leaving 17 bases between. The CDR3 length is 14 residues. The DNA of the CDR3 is TGTGCCAGCATACCCGGGGGGCCGGGGAATGAGCAGTTCTTC. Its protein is CASIPGGPGNEQFF.

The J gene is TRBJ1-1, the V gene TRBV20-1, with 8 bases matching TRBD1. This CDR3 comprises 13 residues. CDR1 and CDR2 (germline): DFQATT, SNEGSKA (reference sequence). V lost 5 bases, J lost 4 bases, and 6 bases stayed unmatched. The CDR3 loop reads CSAARQGSTEAFF. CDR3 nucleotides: TGCAGTGCTGCGAGACAGGGGTCCACTGAAGCTTTCTTT.